The table lists the clone carrying this T cell receptor (beta chain) with many counts. Antigen: not known. TCR alpha and TCR beta cDNA libraries with sample barcodes and UMIs came from 5'RACE using constant-segment primers. TCRdb re-called the 5' RACE reads through MiXCR, storing one row per CDR3 protein. The repertoire holds approximately 300,000 distinct CDR3 sequences, with roughly a fifth as singletons. V lost 5 bases and J lost 0, with 12 bases in between. The CDR3 loop spans 14 amino acids. Germline CDR1 and CDR2: DFQATT and SNEGSKA (reference sequence). These data belong to a study of T-cell memory formation after mild COVID-19. Overall study results and limits: Researchers found some responding clones in pre-infection memory, a sign that cross-reactive memory joined. Mainly in CM and EM were contracting CD4+ clones; CD8+ were in EMRA.

The sequence was collected from a man younger than 35 who had mild COVID-19 (a few samples of this study predate the infection). Cell type and time point are not known. The sample consisted of PBMCs or a T cell subset sorted from them (not recorded which). The V call is TRBV20-1, the J call TRBJ2-3, with D tentatively TRBD1 (5 bases). CDR3 DNA: TGCAGTGCTGTAGAAGGGGCGAGCACAGATACGCAGTATTTT. Encoded protein: CSAVEGASTDTQYF.